The 17 T cell receptor beta chains below were found in one sample sequenced in a study of T cell responses to AZD1222 COVID-19 vaccine. Generated by immunoSEQ multiplex PCR, the TCRdb table keeps only in-frame clones and is missing some. The sample holds roughly 140,000 clones; approximately 90% are singletons and the top ten take about 3%. The specimen was peripheral blood, collected 28 days after the second AZD1222 dose. These receptors were taken from an adult who received the AZD1222 COVID-19 vaccine.

This rearrangement joins TRBV30 to TRBJ1-1; no definite D call. V was trimmed by 3 bases and J by 1 base, leaving 3 bases between them. This CDR3 spans 11 amino acids. Germline assignment: CDR1 GTSNPN and CDR2 SVGIG (reference sequence). The CDR3 coding sequence is TGTGCCTGGAGGAGGAACACTGAAGCTTTCTTT. Translating gives CAWRRNTEAFF.

The genes are TRBV5-1 and TRBJ1-1; 8 bases fit TRBD1. V trimming: 4 bases; J trimming: 5 bases; junction bases outside the gene matches: 7. This CDR3 has 14 amino acids. Per the germline V gene, CDR1 is SGHRS and CDR2 is YFSETQ. The CDR3 bases are TGCGCCAGCAGCGTACAGGGGGAAGGGACTGAAGCTTTCTTT. Protein: CASSVQGEGTEAFF.

V usage is TRBV12-3 or TRBV12-4 and J usage is TRBJ2-2, with D uncertain. This CDR3 contains 12 residues. Trimming took off 6 bases at V and 2 bases at J, with 4 bases between the two ends. As DNA, the CDR3 is TGTGCCAGCAGACTAAACACCGGGGAGCTGTTTTTT. Translation: CASRLNTGELFF.

The chain links TRBV28 to TRBJ2-2; maybe TRBD2 (5 bases). V gave up 3 bases and J gave up 2 bases, with 10 bases separating them. CDR3 size: 15 residues. Germline V CDR1 and CDR2: MDHEN, SYDVKM. This chain's CDR3 is CASSLAGPNTGELFF. The CDR3 DNA sequence: TGTGCCAGCAGTTTGGCGGGTCCCAACACCGGGGAGCTGTTTTTT.

The chain recombines TRBV29-1 with TRBJ1-1, with 8 bases fitting TRBD1. The CDR3 runs to 13 residues. In germline, CDR1 is SQVTM, CDR2 ANQGSEA. V gave up 6 bases and J gave up 3 bases; unmatched junction bases: 6. CDR3 sequence reads: CSVAGGEDTEAFF. Here the CDR3 DNA reads TGCAGCGTAGCAGGGGGCGAGGACACTGAAGCTTTCTTT.

The V call is TRBV11-2, the J call TRBJ1-1, with a possible D match to TRBD1 (5 bases). Deletions cut 1 base from V and 5 bases from J, with 11 bases between. The CDR3 loop spans 14 amino acids. The germline V gene encodes CDR1 SGHAT and CDR2 FQNNGV. The CDR3 bases are TGTGCCAGCAGCTTAGTCCCGGGGGAGACTGAAGCTTTCTTT. It is translated as CASSLVPGETEAFF.

Here the CDR3 DNA reads TGTGCCAGTAGCGGAAGTGACAGGGGAACCCAGCATTTT. Amino acids: CASSGSDRGTQHF. The chain links TRBV19 to TRBJ1-5, with TRBD1 matching over 8 bases. The germline V gene has CDR1 LNHDA and CDR2 SQIVND (reference sequence). This CDR3 has 13 amino acids. Unmatched junction bases numbered 9, after V lost 6 bases and J lost 11 bases. The whole variable domain, filled in from reference TRBV19 and TRBJ1-5, reads DGGITQSPKYLFRKEGQNVTLSCEQNLNHDAMYWYRQDPGQGLRLIYYSQIVNDFQKGDIAEGYSVSREKKESFPLTVTSAQKNPTAFYLCASSGSDRGTQHFGDGTRLSIL.

The V gene is TRBV7-2, the J gene TRBJ2-1, with TRBD2 identical over 11 bases. The CDR3 covers 15 residues. CDR1 and CDR2 (germline): SGHTA, FQGNSA. J gave up 9 bases and V 5 bases, and 9 bases lay outside the gene matches. The CDR3 sequence is CASSLLAGGQSEQFF. As DNA, the CDR3 is TGTGCCAGCAGCCTTTTAGCGGGGGGGCAGAGTGAGCAGTTCTTC.

V usage is TRBV2 and J usage is TRBJ2-1, with TRBD1 identical over 8 bases. Trimming at V came to 6 bases and at J to 8 bases, leaving 6 bases not matched to a gene. CDR1 is SNHLY, CDR2 FYNNEI, per germline. CDR3 size: 13 residues. This CDR3 reads CASRGAGGDEQFF. The CDR3 nucleotides read TGTGCCAGCAGGGGGGCAGGGGGCGATGAGCAGTTCTTC.

V gene TRBV28 combines with J gene TRBJ2-7; 8 nucleotides match TRBD1. From germline, CDR1 is MDHEN and CDR2 SYDVKM. The CDR3 is 15 amino acids. V lost 5 bases and J lost 0; bases outside the gene matches: 6. CDR3 amino acids: CASSPRQGSSYEQYF. The CDR3 DNA sequence: TGTGCCAGCAGTCCCCGACAGGGGAGCTCCTACGAGCAGTACTTC.

This sequence joins TRBV7-6 and TRBJ2-6; D possibly corresponds to TRBD1 (6 bases). Germline values: CDR1 SGHVS, CDR2 FNYEAQ. The CDR3 loop spans 16 amino acids. V shed 1 base and J shed 0 bases, with 7 bases lying between them. The CDR3 is CASSLGGLSGANVLTF. In DNA, the CDR3 is TGTGCCAGCAGCTTAGGGGGGCTCTCTGGGGCCAACGTCCTGACTTTC. Full variable domain (rest looked up from reference TRBV7-6 and TRBJ2-6): GAGVSQSPRYKVTKRGQDVALRCDPISGHVSLYWYRQALGQGPEFLTYFNYEAQQDKSGLPNDRFSAERPEGSISTLTIQRTEQRDSAMYRCASSLGGLSGANVLTFGAGSRLTVL.

The chain recombines TRBV5-5 with TRBJ2-7, with no clear D. Trimming took 3 bases from V and 0 from J, leaving 7 bases between them. This CDR3 has 13 amino acids. CDR1 SGHKS and CDR2 YYEKEE come from the germline V gene (reference sequence). CDR3 sequence reads: CASSSRTSYEQYF. DNA of the CDR3: TGTGCCAGCAGCTCGAGGACCTCCTACGAGCAGTACTTC.

The V call is TRBV24-1, the J call TRBJ1-2; possible D gene TRBD1, 6 bases. This CDR3 spans 18 amino acids. Germline-derived CDR1 and CDR2 are KGHDR and SFDVKD. The V end was cut by 9 bases, the J end by 1 base, with 26 bases between. The CDR3 bases are TGTGCCACCGGGGGGGATACAGGGCAACTGAAAAATAACTATGGCTACACCTTC. It is translated as CATGGDTGQLKNNYGYTF.

This clone was seen just once. V and J are TRBV19 and TRBJ2-1; 8 bases align to TRBD2. The CDR3 covers 16 residues. The germline CDR1 and CDR2 sequences are LNHDA and SQIVND (reference sequence). Unmatched junction bases numbered 7, after V lost 1 base and J lost 5 bases. CDR3 DNA sequence: TGTGCCAGTAGTATAGGGGGGACTAGGGGACACAATGAGCAGTTCTTC. Its translation is CASSIGGTRGHNEQFF.

There are a few counts of this clone. The J gene is TRBJ1-5, the V gene TRBV4-3; D perhaps matches TRBD1 (6 bases). CDR1 is LGHNA, CDR2 YSLEER, per germline. Trimming removed 1 base from V and 4 bases from J, with 8 bases in between. This CDR3 spans 14 amino acids. The CDR3 sequence: CASSQVQGNQPQHF. DNA of the CDR3: TGCGCCAGCAGCCAAGTACAGGGTAATCAGCCCCAGCATTTT.

The V and J genes are TRBV7-9 and TRBJ1-4, with 8 bases fitting TRBD1. V gave up 5 bases and J gave up 8 bases; unmatched junction bases: 10. Per the germline V gene, CDR1 is SEHNR and CDR2 is FQNEAQ (reference sequence). The CDR3 has 15 amino acids. Here the CDR3 reads CASSTNRGVEEKLFF. For the CDR3, the DNA is TGTGCCAGCAGCACCAACAGGGGGGTGGAAGAAAAACTGTTTTTT.

The CDR3 DNA reads TGTGCCAGCAACTCCAACAGGGGGCGAGAGACCCAGTACTTC. It is translated as CASNSNRGRETQYF. V gene TRBV7-9 combines with J gene TRBJ2-5; 9 bases line up with TRBD1. This CDR3 contains 14 residues. Germline CDR1 and CDR2: SEHNR and FQNEAQ (reference sequence). With V trimmed by 7 bases and J by 4 bases, 7 bases remained unmatched.